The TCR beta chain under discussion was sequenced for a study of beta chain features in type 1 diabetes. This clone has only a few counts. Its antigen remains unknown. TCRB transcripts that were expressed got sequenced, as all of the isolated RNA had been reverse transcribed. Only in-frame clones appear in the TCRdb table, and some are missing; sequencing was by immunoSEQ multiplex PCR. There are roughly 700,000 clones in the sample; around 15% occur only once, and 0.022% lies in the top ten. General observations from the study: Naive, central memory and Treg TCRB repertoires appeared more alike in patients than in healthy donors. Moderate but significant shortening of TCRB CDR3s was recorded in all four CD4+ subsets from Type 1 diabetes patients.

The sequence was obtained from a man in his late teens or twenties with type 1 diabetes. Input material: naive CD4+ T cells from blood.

CDR3 sequence (DNA): TGTGCCAGCTCACCCGGGACAGTTAGATTCTACGAGCAGTACTTC. It translates to CASSPGTVRFYEQYF. This rearrangement joins TRBV18 to TRBJ2-7; TRBD1 matches 7 bases. This CDR3 spans 15 amino acids. Germline V gene data show CDR1 as KGHSH and CDR2 as LQKENI. Losses at the gene ends were 3 bases for V and 3 bases for J; bases not matched to a gene: 8.